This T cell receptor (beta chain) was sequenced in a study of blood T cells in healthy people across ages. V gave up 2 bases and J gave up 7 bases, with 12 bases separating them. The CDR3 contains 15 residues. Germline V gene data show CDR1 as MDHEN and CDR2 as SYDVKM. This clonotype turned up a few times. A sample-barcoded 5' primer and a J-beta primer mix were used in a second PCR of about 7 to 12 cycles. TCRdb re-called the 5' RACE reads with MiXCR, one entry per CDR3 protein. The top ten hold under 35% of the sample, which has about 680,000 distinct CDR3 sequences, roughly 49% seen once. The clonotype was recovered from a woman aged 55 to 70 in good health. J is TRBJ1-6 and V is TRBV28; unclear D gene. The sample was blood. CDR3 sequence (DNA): TGTGCCAGCAGTTTAGGCGTACGGCGCAATTCACCCCTCCACTTT. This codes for CASSLGVRRNSPLHF.